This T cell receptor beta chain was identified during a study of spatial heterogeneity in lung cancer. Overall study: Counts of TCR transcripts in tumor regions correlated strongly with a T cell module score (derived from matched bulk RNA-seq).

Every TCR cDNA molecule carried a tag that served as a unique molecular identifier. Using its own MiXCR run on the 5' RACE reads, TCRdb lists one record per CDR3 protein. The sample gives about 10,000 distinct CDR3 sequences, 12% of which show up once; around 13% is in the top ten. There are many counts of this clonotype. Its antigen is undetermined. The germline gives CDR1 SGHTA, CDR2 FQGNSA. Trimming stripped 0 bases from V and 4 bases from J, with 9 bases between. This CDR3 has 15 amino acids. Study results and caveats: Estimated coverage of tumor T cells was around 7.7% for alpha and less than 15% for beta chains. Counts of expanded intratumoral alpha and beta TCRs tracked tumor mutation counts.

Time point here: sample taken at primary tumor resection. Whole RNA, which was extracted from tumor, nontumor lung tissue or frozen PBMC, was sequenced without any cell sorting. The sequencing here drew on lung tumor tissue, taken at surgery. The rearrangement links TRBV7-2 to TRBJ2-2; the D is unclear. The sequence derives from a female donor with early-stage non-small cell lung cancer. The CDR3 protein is CASSLAYSGTGELFF. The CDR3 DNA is TGTGCCAGCAGCTTAGCTTATTCGGGCACCGGGGAGCTGTTTTTT.